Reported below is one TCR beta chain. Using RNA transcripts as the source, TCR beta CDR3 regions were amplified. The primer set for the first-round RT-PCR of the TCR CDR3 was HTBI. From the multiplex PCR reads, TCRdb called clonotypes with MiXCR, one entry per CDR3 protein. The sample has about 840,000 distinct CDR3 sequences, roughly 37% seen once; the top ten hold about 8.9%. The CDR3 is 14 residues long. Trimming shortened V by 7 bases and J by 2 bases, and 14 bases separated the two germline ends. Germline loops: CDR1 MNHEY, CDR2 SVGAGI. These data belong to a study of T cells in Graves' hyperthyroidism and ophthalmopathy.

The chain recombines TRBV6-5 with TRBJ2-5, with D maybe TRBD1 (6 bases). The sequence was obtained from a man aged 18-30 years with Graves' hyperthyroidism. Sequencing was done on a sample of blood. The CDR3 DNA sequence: TGTGCCAGCAATCCGGGACAAGCACAAGAGACCCAGTACTTC. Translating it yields CASNPGQAQETQYF.